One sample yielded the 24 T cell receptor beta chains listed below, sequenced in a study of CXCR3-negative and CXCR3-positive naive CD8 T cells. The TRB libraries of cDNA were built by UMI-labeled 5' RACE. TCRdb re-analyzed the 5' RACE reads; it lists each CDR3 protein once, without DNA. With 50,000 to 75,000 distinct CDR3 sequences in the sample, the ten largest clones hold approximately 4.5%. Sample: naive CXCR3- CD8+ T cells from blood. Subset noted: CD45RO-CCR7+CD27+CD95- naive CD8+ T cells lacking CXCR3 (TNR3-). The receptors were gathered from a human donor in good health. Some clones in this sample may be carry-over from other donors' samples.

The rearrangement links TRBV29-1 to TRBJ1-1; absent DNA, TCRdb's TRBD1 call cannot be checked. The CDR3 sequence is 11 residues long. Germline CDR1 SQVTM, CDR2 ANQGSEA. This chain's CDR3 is CSVVTGPEAFF.

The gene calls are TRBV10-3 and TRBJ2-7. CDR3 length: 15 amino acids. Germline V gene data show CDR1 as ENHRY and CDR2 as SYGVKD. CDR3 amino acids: CASSEADRGSHEQYF.

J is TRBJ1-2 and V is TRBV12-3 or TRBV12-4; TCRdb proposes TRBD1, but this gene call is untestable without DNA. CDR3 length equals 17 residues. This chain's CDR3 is CASTSGAGLDGPNGYTF.

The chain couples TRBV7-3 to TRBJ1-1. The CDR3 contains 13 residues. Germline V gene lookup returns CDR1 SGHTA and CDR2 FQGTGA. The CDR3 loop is CASSLIVDTEAFF.

The CDR3: CASSLGQGIRETQYF. This chain uses TRBV7-6 with TRBJ2-5; TCRdb lists TRBD1, though no DNA is available to test this call. Germline CDR1 reads SGHVS; CDR2 reads FNYEAQ. The CDR3 sequence is 15 residues long.

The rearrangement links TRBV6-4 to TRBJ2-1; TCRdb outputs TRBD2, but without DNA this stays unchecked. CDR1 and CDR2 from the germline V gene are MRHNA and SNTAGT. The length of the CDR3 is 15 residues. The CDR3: CASSDTEGNYNEQFF.

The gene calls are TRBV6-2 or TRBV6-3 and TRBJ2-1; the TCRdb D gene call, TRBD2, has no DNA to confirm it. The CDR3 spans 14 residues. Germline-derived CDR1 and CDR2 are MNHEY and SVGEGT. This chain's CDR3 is CASSSGGAFNEQFF.

The CDR3 is CASSGGGGTSYEQYF. This chain uses TRBV9 with TRBJ2-7; lacking DNA, the TRBD2 call made by TCRdb goes unchecked. Germline V gene lookup returns CDR1 SGDLS and CDR2 YYNGEE. The CDR3 has 15 residues.

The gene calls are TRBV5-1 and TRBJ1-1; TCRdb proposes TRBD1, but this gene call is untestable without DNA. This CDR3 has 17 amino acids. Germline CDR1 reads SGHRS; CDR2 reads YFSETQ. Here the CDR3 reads CASSLSGGAIPNTEAFF.

CDR3 region: CASSYSSGNQPQHF. The chain has TRBV6-6 and TRBJ1-5. Germline V gene data show CDR1 as MNHNY and CDR2 as SVGAGI (reference sequence). CDR3 length equals 14 residues.

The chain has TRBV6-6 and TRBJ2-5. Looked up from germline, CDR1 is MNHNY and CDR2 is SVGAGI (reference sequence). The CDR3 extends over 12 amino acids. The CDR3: CASSGDQETQYF.

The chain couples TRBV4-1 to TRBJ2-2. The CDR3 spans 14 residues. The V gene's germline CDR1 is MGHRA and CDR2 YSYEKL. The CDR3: CASSQVQVDGELFF.

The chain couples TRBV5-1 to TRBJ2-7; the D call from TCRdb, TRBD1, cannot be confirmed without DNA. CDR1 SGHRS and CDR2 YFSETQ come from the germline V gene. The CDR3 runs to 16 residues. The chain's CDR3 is CASSLPLTGSSYEQYF.

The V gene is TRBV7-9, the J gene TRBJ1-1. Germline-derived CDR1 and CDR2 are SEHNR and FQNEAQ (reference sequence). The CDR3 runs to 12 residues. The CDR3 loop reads CASSLPRAEAFF. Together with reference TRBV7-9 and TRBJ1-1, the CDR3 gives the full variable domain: DTGVSQNPRHKITKRGQNVTFRCDPISEHNRLYWYRQTLGQGPEFLTYFQNEAQLEKSRLLSDRFSAERPKGSFSTLEIQRTEQGDSAMYLCASSLPRAEAFFGQGTRLTVV.

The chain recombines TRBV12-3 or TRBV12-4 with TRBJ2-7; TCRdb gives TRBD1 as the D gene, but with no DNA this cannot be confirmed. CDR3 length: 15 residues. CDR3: CASSLISGRGYEQYF.

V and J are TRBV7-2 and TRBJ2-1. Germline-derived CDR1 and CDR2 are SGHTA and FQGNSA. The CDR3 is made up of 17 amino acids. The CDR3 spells CASSLALEISSYNEQSF.

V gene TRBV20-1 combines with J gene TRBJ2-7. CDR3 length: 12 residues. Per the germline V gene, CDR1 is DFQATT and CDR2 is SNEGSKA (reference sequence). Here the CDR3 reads CSARDGLGEQYF.

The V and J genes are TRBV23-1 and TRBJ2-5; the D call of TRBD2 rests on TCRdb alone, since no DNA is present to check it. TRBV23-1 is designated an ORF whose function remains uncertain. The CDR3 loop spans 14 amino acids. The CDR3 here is CASSQLTRGETQYF.

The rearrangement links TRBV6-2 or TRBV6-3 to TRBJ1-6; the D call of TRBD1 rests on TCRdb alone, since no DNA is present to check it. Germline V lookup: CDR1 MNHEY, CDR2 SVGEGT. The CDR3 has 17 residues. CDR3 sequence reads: CASSYSRHPGGDSPLHF.

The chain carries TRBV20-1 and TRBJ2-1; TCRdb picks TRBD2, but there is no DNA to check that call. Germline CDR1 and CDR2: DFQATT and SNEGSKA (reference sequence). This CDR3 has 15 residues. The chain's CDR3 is CSAASIADSYNEQFF.

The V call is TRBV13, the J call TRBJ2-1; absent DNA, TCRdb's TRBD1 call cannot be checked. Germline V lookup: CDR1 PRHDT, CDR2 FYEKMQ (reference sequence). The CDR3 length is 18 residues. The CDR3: CASSPDLLGGPSYNEQFF.

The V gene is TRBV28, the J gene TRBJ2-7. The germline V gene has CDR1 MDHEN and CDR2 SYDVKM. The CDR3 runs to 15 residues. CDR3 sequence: CASSPILGSSYEQYF.

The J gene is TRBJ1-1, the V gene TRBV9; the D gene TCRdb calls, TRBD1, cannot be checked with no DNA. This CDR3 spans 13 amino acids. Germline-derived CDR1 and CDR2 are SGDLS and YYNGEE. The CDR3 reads CASSPDRDLEAFF.

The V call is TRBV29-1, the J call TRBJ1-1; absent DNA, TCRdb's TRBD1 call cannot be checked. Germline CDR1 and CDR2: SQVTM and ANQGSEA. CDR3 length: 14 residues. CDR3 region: CSVENRGQNTEAFF.